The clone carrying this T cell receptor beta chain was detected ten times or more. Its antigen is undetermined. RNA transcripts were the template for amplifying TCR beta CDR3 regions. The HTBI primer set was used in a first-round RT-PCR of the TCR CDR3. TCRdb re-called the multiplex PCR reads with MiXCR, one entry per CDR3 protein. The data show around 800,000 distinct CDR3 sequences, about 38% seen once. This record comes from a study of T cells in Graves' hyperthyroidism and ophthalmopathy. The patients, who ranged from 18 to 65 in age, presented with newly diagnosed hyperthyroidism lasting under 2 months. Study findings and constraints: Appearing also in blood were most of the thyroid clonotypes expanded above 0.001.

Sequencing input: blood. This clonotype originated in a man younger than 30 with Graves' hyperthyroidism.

Here the CDR3 DNA reads TGTGCCAGCGTCGACAGGGGAGGAGAAAAACTGTTTTTT. Translation: CASVDRGGEKLFF. V is TRBV25-1 and J is TRBJ1-4, with 8 nucleotides matching TRBD1. V lost 8 bases and J lost 8; bases outside the gene matches: 7. The CDR3 contains 13 residues. Per the germline V gene, CDR1 is MGHDK and CDR2 is SYGVNS.